Sequencing of this TCR beta chain was carried out in a study of T cell responses to AZD1222 COVID-19 vaccine. Points from the study as a whole: In a largely white British group with more females than males, clonal diversity was possibly underestimated.

Only in-frame clones appear in the TCRdb table, and some are missing; sequencing was by immunoSEQ multiplex PCR. The sample holds 95,000 to 100,000 clones, over 75% seen once. Turning to this clone: Its target is not known.

The germline V gene encodes CDR1 SGHDT and CDR2 YYEEEE. Losses at the gene ends were 0 bases for V and 5 bases for J; bases not matched to a gene: 7. CDR3 size: 17 residues. The TCR comes from an adult who received the AZD1222 COVID-19 vaccine. Sequencing used peripheral blood, obtained 28 days after the second AZD1222 dose. This chain links TRBV5-6 with TRBJ2-1; TRBD2 matches at 11 bases. CDR3 loop: CASSLVAGGLRDNEQFF. CDR3 DNA sequence: TGTGCCAGCAGCTTGGTAGCGGGAGGGTTGAGGGACAATGAGCAGTTCTTC.